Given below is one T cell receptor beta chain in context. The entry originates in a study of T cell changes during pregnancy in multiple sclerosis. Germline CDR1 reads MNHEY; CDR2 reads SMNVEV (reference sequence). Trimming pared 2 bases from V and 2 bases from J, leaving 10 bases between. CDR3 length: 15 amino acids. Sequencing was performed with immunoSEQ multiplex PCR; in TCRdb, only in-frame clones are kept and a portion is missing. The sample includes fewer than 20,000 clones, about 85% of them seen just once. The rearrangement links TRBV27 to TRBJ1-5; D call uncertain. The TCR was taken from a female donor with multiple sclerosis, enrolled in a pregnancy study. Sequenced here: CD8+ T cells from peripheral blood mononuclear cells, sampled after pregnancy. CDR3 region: CASSLGPGGNQPQHF. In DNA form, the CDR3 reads TGTGCCAGCAGTTTAGGGCCAGGTGGCAATCAGCCCCAGCATTTT.